A single T cell receptor beta chain is shown here with its context. These data originate in a study of blood T cell repertoires in COVID-19. Across the whole study: The analysed material was cDNA or gDNA that came from T cells, B-cell-depleted T cells, or PBMCs.

The CDR3 covers 14 residues. CDR1 is SGHRS, CDR2 YFSETQ, per germline. V lost 3 bases and J 0 bases, leaving 7 bases between the germline ends. How the authors handled the data: Using reference gene primer amplification, nucleated cell counts were estimated. The protocol was immunoSEQ multiplex PCR, while the TCRdb copy is restricted to in-frame clones and leaves out a portion. Clone size and the V and J calls come from that table; the DNA yielded D and trimming. This table has under 150,000 clones, 75% to 90% appearing once. The chain employs TRBV5-1 and TRBJ1-3; D is unclear. This TCR was sampled from a woman aged 35 to 49 with acute or convalescent COVID-19. Specimen: peripheral blood. For the CDR3, the DNA is TGCGCCAGCAGCTCCACTGTCTCTGGAAACACCATATATTTT. This gives the protein CASSSTVSGNTIYF. Complete variable domain (other parts from reference TRBV5-1 and TRBJ1-3): KAGVTQTPRYLIKTRGQQVTLSCSPISGHRSVSWYQQTPGQGLQFLFEYFSETQRNKGNFPGRFSGRQFSNSRSEMNVSTLELGDSALYLCASSSTVSGNTIYFGEGSWLTVV.